The rows below give T cell receptor beta chains drawn from one sample of a study of Ad26.COV2.S vaccination and SARS-CoV-2 variants. Here immunoSEQ multiplex PCR was the method, and the copy in TCRdb shows in-frame clones only, minus some. The data contain some 390,000 clones, more than 85% of them singletons. Sequenced here: peripheral blood, sampled in a trial of Ad26.COV2.S vaccine versus placebo. These TCRs come from a person between 18 and 60 years old who received the Ad26.COV2.S COVID-19 vaccine or a placebo. CDR3s include the opening cysteine and the closing phenylalanine or tryptophan. Each record gives: clone size, D gene, V gene, J gene, CDR3 DNA, CDR3 protein. The D gene is left open where the match is weak. Expanded clones get a size class; other rows say once, few or many, or leave the size out.

>.|TRBD1|TRBV5-6|TRBJ2-7
TGTGCCAGCAGCTTGGCCGGACAGGGACCCTACGAGCAGTACTTC
CASSLAGQGPYEQYF
>.|.|TRBV7-7|TRBJ2-2
TGTGCTAGCAGCTTATCGGTGATGGGGGGGCCCAACGGGGAGCTGTTTTTT
CASSLSVMGGPNGELFF
>.|.|TRBV4-1|TRBJ1-4
TGCGCCAGCAGCCAAGCCGCGGATGAGGAAAAACTGTTTTTT
CASSQAADEEKLFF
>.|.|TRBV6-5|TRBJ1-4
TGTGCCAGTCAAAGTGCAACTAATGAAAAACTGTTTTTT
CASQSATNEKLFF
>.|.|TRBV10-3|TRBJ1-1
TGTGCCATCAGTGTGGCAGACATGAACACTGAAGCTTTCTTT
CAISVADMNTEAFF
>.|.|TRBV27|TRBJ1-6
TGTGCCAGCAGTACTCGGCGCGGGGGAGGTTCACCCCTCCACTTT
CASSTRRGGGSPLHF
>.|TRBD2|TRBV15|TRBJ2-7
TGTGCCACCAGCAGAGTATGGGGGGGTTACGAGCAGTACTTC
CATSRVWGGYEQYF
>once|TRBD2|TRBV27|TRBJ2-1
TGTGCCAGCAGACTAGCGGGGGGATACAATGAGCAGTTCTTC
CASRLAGGYNEQFF
>.|.|TRBV5-1|TRBJ1-4
TGCGCCAGCAGCTTGGGTGGGAGTGAAAAACTGTTTTTT
CASSLGGSEKLFF
>.|.|TRBV6-5|TRBJ2-7
TGTGCCAGCAGTTACGGAGCGGTGGAAGGGGGCGAGCAGTACTTC
CASSYGAVEGGEQYF
>.|TRBD1|TRBV2|TRBJ1-4
TGTGCCAGCACCCCCAGAACAGGGGGAAATGAAAAACTGTTTTTT
CASTPRTGGNEKLFF
>.|.|TRBV24-1|TRBJ1-5
TGTGCCACCAGTGACCTCCGGGGAATGGGGTATTGCAATCAGCCCCAGCATTTT
CATSDLRGMGYCNQPQHF
>.|.|TRBV6-4|TRBJ1-1
TGTGCCAGCAGGGACACGAGAAGGCTAAGGACTGAAGCTTTCTTT
CASRDTRRLRTEAFF
>.|TRBD1|TRBV5-1|TRBJ1-1
TGCGCCAGCAGCCCGACAGGGGCAAATTCGAACACTGAAGCTTTCTTT
CASSPTGANSNTEAFF
>.|.|TRBV5-1|TRBJ1-1
TGCGCCAGCAGCTTGATAGGGGTGGAAACTGAAGCTTTCTTT
CASSLIGVETEAFF
>.|.|TRBV5-4|TRBJ1-2
TGTGCCAGCAGCTTAGACAGGATGGATGGCTACACCTTC
CASSLDRMDGYTF
>.|.|TRBV18|TRBJ2-7
TGTGCCAGCTCACCAGCCAGGGATTCCTACGAGCAGTACTTC
CASSPARDSYEQYF
>once|.|TRBV3-1/TRBV3-2|TRBJ2-3
TGTGCCAGCAGCCAACCTGGCGTTGTAGCGGCGCAGTATTTT
CASSQPGVVAAQYF
>.|.|TRBV5-4|TRBJ2-5
TGTGCCAGCAGCTTGGGCGGACGGCAAGAGACCCAGTACTTC
CASSLGGRQETQYF
>.|.|TRBV5-4|TRBJ2-2
TGTGCCAGCAGCGCCGGGCCAGGCGACACCGGGGAGCTGTTTTTT
CASSAGPGDTGELFF
>.|.|TRBV4-1|TRBJ2-1
TGCGCCAGCAGCCAAGATAGTAGCGGCGTATACAATGAGCAGTTCTTC
CASSQDSSGVYNEQFF
>.|.|TRBV15|TRBJ1-6
TGTGCCACCAGCAGAGAAGAGGGGTATAATTCACCCCTCCACTTT
CATSREEGYNSPLHF
>once|.|TRBV5-1|TRBJ2-5
TGCGCCAGCAGCTTAAATTCAGAGACCCAGTACTTC
CASSLNSETQYF
>.|.|TRBV20-1|TRBJ2-1
TGCAGTGCTAGTACCCTAGGACGCTACAATGAGCAGTTCTTC
CSASTLGRYNEQFF
>.|.|TRBV29-1|TRBJ1-2
TGCAGCGTTTACAGGGAGGGTGGCTACACCTTC
CSVYREGGYTF
>.|.|TRBV7-2|TRBJ2-5
TGTGCCAGCAGCTTATCCGGACAAGAGACCCAGTACTTC
CASSLSGQETQYF
>.|TRBD2|TRBV4-1|TRBJ2-3
TGCGCCAGCCCTCTCAGCGGGGGGACCACAGATACGCAGTATTTT
CASPLSGGTTDTQYF
>.|.|TRBV5-1|TRBJ1-4
TGCGCCAGCAGCTTGGAAGGGGCCATAGGTGAAAAACTGTTTTTT
CASSLEGAIGEKLFF
>once|.|TRBV6-2/TRBV6-3|TRBJ1-1
TGTGCCAGCAGTTACCAATACAGGCAACACACTGAAGCTTTCTTT
CASSYQYRQHTEAFF
>.|.|TRBV18|TRBJ1-2
TGTGCCAGCTCACGACTTTTAAACTATGGCTACACCTTC
CASSRLLNYGYTF
>.|TRBD2|TRBV2|TRBJ2-7
TGTGCCAGCAATGGGGAGGGCTACGAGCAGTACTTC
CASNGEGYEQYF
>.|TRBD1|TRBV11-2|TRBJ1-1
TGTGCCAGCAGCCCTACAGGGGGCGGAACTGAAGCTTTCTTT
CASSPTGGGTEAFF
>.|.|TRBV30|TRBJ1-1
TGTGCCTGGAGTGTGGGATTTCAAGCTTTCTTT
CAWSVGFQAFF
>many|TRBD1|TRBV5-1|TRBJ2-1
TGCGCTTCCCGGACAGGAAACAATGAGCAGTTCTTC
CASRTGNNEQFF
>.|.|TRBV7-9|TRBJ2-5
TGTGCCAGCAGCTTAGGCCGAGCGGGCAAGTCAGGGACCCAGTACTTC
CASSLGRAGKSGTQYF
>.|.|TRBV5-4|TRBJ2-7
TGTGCCAGCAGCTTGGAGGGCCGAAGGTGGCGGGAGCAGTACTTC
CASSLEGRRWREQYF
>.|.|TRBV25-1|TRBJ1-2
TGTGCCAGCAGTGACGTCAGTAACTATGGCTACACCTTC
CASSDVSNYGYTF
>.|TRBD1|TRBV7-9|TRBJ2-4
TGTGCCAGCAGCTCCCCGGGACAGGGAAACATTCAGTACTTC
CASSSPGQGNIQYF
>.|.|TRBV2|TRBJ1-4
TGTGCCAGCATACGGGGCCCTAATGAAAAACTGTTTTTT
CASIRGPNEKLFF
>.|.|TRBV10-3|TRBJ1-1
TGTGCCATCAGTGAGTCTGAGGGGGTCGAAGGTGGTGGTTTCTTT
CAISESEGVEGGGFF
>.|.|TRBV6-2/TRBV6-3|TRBJ1-1
TGTGCCAGCAGTTTACGGGAGAACACTGAAGCTTTCTTT
CASSLRENTEAFF
>once|TRBD2|TRBV10-1|TRBJ2-3
TGCGCCAGCAGTGAGCCTAGCGGGGGCACAGATACGCAGTATTTT
CASSEPSGGTDTQYF
>.|.|TRBV29-1|TRBJ1-1
TGCAGCGTTGACTGGGGCCTTGAAGCTTTCTTT
CSVDWGLEAFF
>.|.|TRBV5-1|TRBJ1-1
TGCGCCAGCAGCTTGGCCAGTGGGGAGGGGACTGAAGCTTTCTTT
CASSLASGEGTEAFF
>.|TRBD1|TRBV5-5|TRBJ2-2
TGTGCCAGCAGCTTGGATCGATACCAGGGGGCAACCGGGGAGCTGTTTTTT
CASSLDRYQGATGELFF
>.|.|TRBV4-2|TRBJ2-2
TGTGCCAGCAGCCAAGATCGTCAGGGGACCGGGGAGCTGTTTTTT
CASSQDRQGTGELFF
>.|.|TRBV6-5|TRBJ1-2
TGTGCCAGCAGTTACTCGGGCCTTTTGAACACCTTC
CASSYSGLLNTF
>.|.|TRBV19|TRBJ1-2
TGTGCCAGTAGTAGGGCTTACTATGGCTACACCTTC
CASSRAYYGYTF
>.|TRBD2|TRBV27|TRBJ2-2
TGTGCCAGCAGTTTAACCCCTCACGGGGGGGCTGACGGGGAGCTGTTTTTT
CASSLTPHGGADGELFF
>.|TRBD1|TRBV6-5|TRBJ1-6
TGTGCCAGCAGCCCCGGGACAGGGGTTTCACCCCTCCACTTT
CASSPGTGVSPLHF
>once|.|TRBV5-1|TRBJ2-2
TGCGCCAGCAGCTTGGTCGCGGGTCCGACCGGGGAGCTGTTTTTT
CASSLVAGPTGELFF
>.|TRBD2|TRBV2|TRBJ2-1
TGTGCCAGCATTTCCTGGGCGGGGGGGCCGAATGAGCAGTTCTTC
CASISWAGGPNEQFF
>.|.|TRBV30|TRBJ1-2
TGTGCCTGGAGTCCCCCCAACACCTTC
CAWSPPNTF
>few|TRBD1|TRBV3-1/TRBV3-2|TRBJ1-4
TGTGCCAGCAGCCAGACAGGGGGGGATGAAAAACTGTTTTTT
CASSQTGGDEKLFF
>.|.|TRBV2|TRBJ1-4
TGTGCCAGCCGTCTGGGGGGAACTAATGAAAAACTGTTTTTT
CASRLGGTNEKLFF